The 29 T cell receptor beta chains listed next were all sequenced from one sample in a study of blood T cells in healthy people across ages. For the second PCR, which ran for about 6 to 11 cycles, a sample-barcoded 5' primer and a J-beta primer mix were used. TCRdb fed the 5' RACE reads into MiXCR, producing one record per CDR3 protein. This table has about 700,000 distinct CDR3 sequences, about a third appearing once. Sequenced sample: blood. These receptors were collected from a woman older than 75 in good health.

This clonotype appeared many times. The chain couples TRBV6-1 to TRBJ2-1, with D tentatively TRBD2 (5 bases). CDR1 and CDR2 from the germline V gene are MNHNS and SASEGT. The V end lost 4 bases, the J end lost 12 bases, and 10 bases lay between the germline ends. The CDR3 is made up of 11 amino acids. CDR3 region: CASSGERRQFF. CDR3 bases: TGTGCCAGCAGTGGGGAGCGCCGGCAGTTCTTC.

With regard to this clonotype: This could be a read error, since a much larger clone is one nucleotide away. Since no conserved phenylalanine or tryptophan closes the CDR3, a read error is the likely cause. This chain uses TRBV6-1 with TRBJ2-5, with D maybe TRBD1 (6 bases). The CDR3 runs to 13 residues. Germline lookup yields CDR1 MNHNS and CDR2 SASEGT. The CDR3 DNA reads as TGTGCCAGCAGCGAAGACAGGATGGAGACCCAGTACTGC. Amino acids: CASSEDRMETQYC.

A note on this clonotype: Relative to the germline gene, one junction end is altered; a read error may explain this. The chain joins TRBV7-3 to TRBJ2-7, with D perhaps TRBD1 (6 bases). Germline V gene sequence: CDR1 SGHTA, CDR2 FQGTGA. The CDR3 is 13 amino acids. CDR3: CAGSVAGAYEQYF. CDR3 nucleotides: TGTGCCGGCAGCGTAGCAGGGGCCTACGAGCAGTACTTC.

In this sample, this clonotype turned up many times. This sequence joins TRBV6-2 or TRBV6-3 and TRBJ1-2; 9 positions agree with TRBD1. The CDR3 extends over 14 amino acids. Germline CDR1 and CDR2: MNHEY and SVGEGT. Losses at the gene ends were 7 bases for V and 3 bases for J; bases not matched to a gene: 6. The CDR3 protein is CASTGDRVDYGYTF. DNA for the CDR3: TGTGCCAGCACCGGGGACAGGGTTGACTATGGCTACACCTTC.

This clonotype was observed many times. The chain combines TRBV5-6 with TRBJ2-7, with TRBD2 as a possible D gene (5 bases). The CDR3 runs to 14 residues. Germline CDR1 reads SGHDT; CDR2 reads YYEEEE. V was shortened by 0 bases and J by 3 bases, with 10 bases between the two germline ends. The CDR3 DNA reads TGTGCCAGCAGCTTGGGAGGGCGCTTCTACGAGCAGTACTTC. Translating gives CASSLGGRFYEQYF.

In this sample, this clonotype turned up many times. The CDR3 sequence is CASSVAIFTDTQYF. In nucleotides, the CDR3 is TGTGCCAGCAGCGTAGCCATTTTTACAGATACGCAGTATTTT. The chain recombines TRBV9 with TRBJ2-3; no firm D call. The CDR3 runs to 14 residues. The germline V and J ends were trimmed by 0 bases and 3 bases, with 8 bases remaining between them. Germline V gene lookup returns CDR1 SGDLS and CDR2 YYNGEE.

A remark on this clonotype: A single base separates this from a much larger clone, so it may be a read error. The CDR3 end shows no conserved phenylalanine or tryptophan, and so a read error is likely. The CDR3 spells CASSLLGSNSPLHL. CDR3 nucleotide sequence: TGCGCCAGCAGCTTACTGGGGAGTAATTCACCCCTCCACTTG. This rearrangement joins TRBV5-1 to TRBJ1-6; D not resolved. Trimming stripped 2 bases from V and 6 bases from J, with 9 bases between. CDR1 is SGHRS, CDR2 YFSETQ, per germline. CDR3 length: 14 amino acids.

This clonotype occurred many times. V is TRBV20-1 and J is TRBJ1-6, with TRBD1 identical over 7 bases. Germline V gives CDR1 DFQATT, CDR2 SNEGSKA (reference sequence). The CDR3 contains 14 residues. V trimming: 5 bases; J trimming: 7 bases; junction bases outside the gene matches: 8. The CDR3 DNA sequence: TGCAGTGCTCAAGCCCCAGGGGGGAATTCACCCCTCCACTTT. It translates to CSAQAPGGNSPLHF.

This clonotype was seen at least ten times. This chain connects TRBV5-1 to TRBJ1-5; maybe TRBD1 (5 bases). CDR1 and CDR2 from the germline V gene are SGHRS and YFSETQ. V was pared by 4 bases and J by 4 bases, with 15 bases between. The CDR3 consists of 15 residues. The CDR3 reads CASSPVGDRNQPQHF. Here the CDR3 DNA reads TGCGCCAGCAGCCCCGTCGGGGACCGGAATCAGCCCCAGCATTTT.

Regarding this clonotype: At one of its ends the junction is not consistent with the germline gene, which may arise from a read error. The chain joins TRBV7-2 to TRBJ2-5, with TRBD1 as a possible D gene (6 bases). CDR1 and CDR2 from the germline V gene are SGHTA and FQGNSA. The CDR3 is 16 amino acids. This chain's CDR3 is CAGSLLLGIGGNEQYF. The DNA for the CDR3 is TGTGCCGGCAGCTTATTATTAGGGATTGGGGGCAATGAGCAGTACTTC.

The genes are TRBV29-1 and TRBJ1-1; TRBD1 is a possible D gene (5 bases). Germline V gene data show CDR1 as SQVTM and CDR2 as ANQGSEA. V shed 5 bases and J shed 5 bases, with 30 bases lying between them. The CDR3 loop spans 18 amino acids. CDR3 amino acids: CSVNDLGLPRGPGTEAFF. The CDR3 DNA reads as TGCAGCGTTAATGACCTGGGACTCCCTCGGGGTCCAGGGACTGAAGCTTTCTTT.

The chain employs TRBV6-5 and TRBJ1-5; 7 bases fit TRBD1. Germline V gene lookup returns CDR1 MNHEY and CDR2 SVGAGI. This CDR3 contains 17 residues. V lost 6 bases and J lost 3; bases outside the gene matches: 14. Here the CDR3 DNA reads TGTGCCAGCAGGTACCTCTCCGACAGGGTTAACAATCAGCCCCAGCATTTT. It translates to CASRYLSDRVNNQPQHF.

This rearrangement joins TRBV12-3 or TRBV12-4 to TRBJ2-2; the D is unclear. The CDR3 is 13 amino acids. Deletions cut 6 bases from V and 1 base from J, with 6 bases between. The CDR3 loop reads CASRLQNTGELFF. The CDR3 DNA reads TGTGCCAGCAGGCTACAGAACACCGGGGAGCTGTTTTTT.

The CDR3 protein is CAISGQTYEQYF. In nucleotides, the CDR3 is TGTGCCATCAGCGGACAGACCTACGAGCAGTACTTC. V usage is TRBV10-3 and J usage is TRBJ2-7; D might be TRBD1 (6 bases). CDR3 length: 12 residues. Trimming took off 6 bases at V and 2 bases at J, with 8 bases between the two ends. The germline CDR1 and CDR2 sequences are ENHRY and SYGVKD.

This chain links TRBV20-1 with TRBJ2-7; unclear D gene. The J call may not be correct, given that the DNA end is closer to TRBJ2-5. From germline, CDR1 is DFQATT and CDR2 SNEGSKA (reference sequence). This CDR3 has 14 residues. CDR3 sequence: CSAIPSGEWETQYF. The CDR3 DNA follows: TGCAGTGCGATCCCATCAGGAGAATGGGAGACCCAGTACTTC.

This clonotype was counted at least ten times. Given a much more abundant clone one base away, this may be a read error. The chain couples TRBV24-1 to TRBJ2-1; D is undetermined. V shed 7 bases and J shed 9 bases, with 12 bases lying between them. Germline CDR1 and CDR2: KGHDR and SFDVKD. The CDR3 loop spans 12 amino acids. CDR3 loop: CATRGSRGEQFF. CDR3 sequence (DNA): TGTGCCACCAGGGGCTCCCGTGGTGAGCAGTTCTTC.

Only a few counts were recorded for this clonotype. V and J are TRBV9 and TRBJ2-2, with a tentative D call TRBD1 (5 bases). V was shortened by 4 bases and J by 1 base, with 14 bases between the two germline ends. The CDR3 has 16 amino acids. Germline V gene data show CDR1 as SGDLS and CDR2 as YYNGEE. CDR3 nucleotides: TGTGCCAGCAGCCCCCACGACAGTATGAACACCGGGGAGCTGTTTTTT. This sequence encodes CASSPHDSMNTGELFF.

The CDR3 nucleotides read TGTGCCAGCAGTCCGAGCGCAGGACGAACCTACAATGAGCAGTACTTC. Translating it yields CASSPSAGRTYNEQYF. The chain uses TRBV3-1 and TRBJ2-7, with D unclear. Between the trimmed V and J ends, which lost 6 bases and 7 bases, there was a span of 25 bases. Germline V gene lookup returns CDR1 LGHDT and CDR2 YNNKEL (reference sequence). The CDR3 contains 16 residues.

This chain joins TRBV30 and TRBJ1-2; a possible D gene is TRBD1 (6 bases). Deletions cut 7 bases from V and 4 bases from J, with 10 bases between. Per the germline V gene, CDR1 is GTSNPN and CDR2 is SVGIG (reference sequence). The CDR3 has 11 amino acids. The CDR3 DNA is TGTGCCTTTGGGACAACCTATGGCTACACCTTC. Protein sequence: CAFGTTYGYTF.

This clonotype was detected many times. The rearrangement links TRBV20-1 to TRBJ2-7; the D is unclear. The CDR3 has 14 amino acids. Per the germline V gene, CDR1 is DFQATT and CDR2 is SNEGSKA (reference sequence). The V and J ends lost 1 base and 2 bases respectively, with 12 bases between them. CDR3 sequence (DNA): TGCAGTGCTAGAGCATCCCAGGCGACCTACGAGCAGTACTTC. Translation: CSARASQATYEQYF.

V is TRBV20-1 and J is TRBJ1-4, with unresolved D. Germline CDR1 reads DFQATT; CDR2 reads SNEGSKA (reference sequence). The germline V and J ends were trimmed by 5 bases and 7 bases, with 11 bases remaining between them. The length of the CDR3 is 12 residues. The CDR3 DNA sequence: TGCAGTGCTGGCGAGGAAGGTGAAAAACTGTTTTTT. Translating it yields CSAGEEGEKLFF.

As to this clonotype: Given a much more abundant clone one base away, this may be a read error. V and J are TRBV4-1 and TRBJ2-1, with 10 positions matching TRBD2. Looked up from germline, CDR1 is MGHRA and CDR2 is YSYEKL. Losses at the gene ends were 4 bases for V and 5 bases for J; bases not matched to a gene: 11. The length of the CDR3 is 17 residues. CDR3 nucleotide sequence: TGCGCCAGCAGCCCAGACGGACTAGCGGAAATACACAATGAGCAGTTCTTC. This encodes CASSPDGLAEIHNEQFF.

The table lists this clonotype with many counts. The rearrangement uses TRBV4-3 and TRBJ2-1, with 10 bases identical to TRBD2. CDR3 length: 16 amino acids. J gave up 6 bases and V 0 bases, and 5 bases lay outside the gene matches. Germline CDR1 LGHNA, CDR2 YSLEER. As DNA, the CDR3 is TGCGCCAGCAGCCAAGATAGCGGGGGGTTTGGCAATGAGCAGTTCTTC. Amino acids: CASSQDSGGFGNEQFF.

This clonotype has at least ten counts. The chain is built from TRBV2 and TRBJ2-3; 11 nucleotides align to TRBD1. Germline values: CDR1 SNHLY, CDR2 FYNNEI. There are 15 residues in the CDR3. Losses at the gene ends were 6 bases for V and 6 bases for J; bases not matched to a gene: 8. The CDR3 sequence is CASSLGQGASDTQYF. CDR3 sequence (DNA): TGTGCCAGCAGCCTCGGACAGGGGGCTTCGGATACGCAGTATTTT.

Only a few counts were recorded for this clonotype. V usage is TRBV7-2 and J usage is TRBJ2-1; TRBD1 matches 9 bases. The CDR3 loop spans 16 amino acids. The germline V gene has CDR1 SGHTA and CDR2 FQGNSA. The V segment lost 6 bases and the J segment 10 bases; nucleotides outside the gene matches: 16. CDR3 in amino acids: CASRRNSLGQGYEQFF. The CDR3 DNA follows: TGTGCCAGCAGGAGAAACTCTTTGGGACAGGGCTACGAGCAGTTCTTC.

This chain connects TRBV20-1 to TRBJ1-5; maybe TRBD1 (5 bases). Trimming stripped 4 bases from V and 1 base from J, with 8 bases between. The CDR3 is 13 amino acids. Per germline, CDR1 DFQATT and CDR2 SNEGSKA (reference sequence). CDR3 sequence: CSAMGGSNQPQHF. The CDR3 DNA sequence: TGCAGTGCTATGGGGGGAAGCAATCAGCCCCAGCATTTT.

This chain uses TRBV29-1 with TRBJ2-7; TRBD2 might be the D (5 bases). Germline V gene data show CDR1 as SQVTM and CDR2 as ANQGSEA. The CDR3 extends over 12 amino acids. The ends were cut back, 6 bases at V and 3 bases at J, with 12 bases in the middle. In nucleotides, the CDR3 is TGCAGCGTCGAAATGAGGGACTACGAGCAGTACTTC. Translating it yields CSVEMRDYEQYF.

This clonotype has a count of ten or more. J is TRBJ1-6 and V is TRBV20-1; TRBD1 is a possible D gene (6 bases). This CDR3 spans 12 amino acids. Germline CDR1 DFQATT, CDR2 SNEGSKA (reference sequence). Trimming cost V 6 bases and J 10 bases, with 13 bases left between them. The CDR3 loop is CSAGGAGSPLHF. The DNA of the CDR3 is TGCAGTGCCGGGGGCGCAGGGTCACCCCTCCACTTT.

This clonotype has only a few counts. V is TRBV6-2 or TRBV6-3 and J is TRBJ2-7; TRBD2 is a possible D gene (6 bases). This CDR3 contains 14 residues. Germline CDR1 MNHEY, CDR2 SVGEGT. V was clipped by 3 bases and J by 10 bases, with 19 bases between them. CDR3 in DNA: TGTGCCAGCAGTTATGGGACTTACCAAGAGGCCCAGTACTTC. Amino acids: CASSYGTYQEAQYF.